The 18 T cell receptor beta chains reported below all come from one sample, sequenced in a study of OX40 agonist ivuxolimab in advanced cancers. Sequencing was performed with immunoSEQ multiplex PCR; in TCRdb, only in-frame clones are kept and a portion is missing. Of about 7,800 clones in the sample, 73% were seen once. Sequencing was performed on CD4+ or CD8+ T cells sorted from blood, taken in a trial of the OX40 agonist ivuxolimab. Source of these receptors: an adult with an advanced solid tumor such as melanoma, head and neck, liver or kidney cancer.

This sequence joins TRBV10-2 and TRBJ1-4; possibly TRBD1 for D (5 bases). This CDR3 comprises 12 residues. Between the trimmed V and J ends, which lost 6 bases and 6 bases, there was a span of 8 bases. Germline V lookup: CDR1 WSHSY, CDR2 SAAADI. The CDR3 reads CASRGTDEKLFF. For the CDR3, the DNA is TGCGCCAGCAGGGGGACGGATGAAAAACTGTTTTTT.

This chain links TRBV7-3 with TRBJ1-1, with D possibly matching TRBD1 (6 bases). Trimming stripped 6 bases from V and 7 bases from J, with 15 bases between. CDR3 size: 13 residues. Germline V gene data show CDR1 as SGHTA and CDR2 as FQGTGA. CDR3 bases: TGTGCCAGCAGTCTAGGTGGAGGGGGTGAAGCTTTCTTT. Its protein is CASSLGGGGEAFF. Full variable domain (remainder filled in from reference TRBV7-3 and TRBJ1-1): GAGVSQTPSNKVTEKGKYVELRCDPISGHTALYWYRQSLGQGPEFLIYFQGTGAADDSGLPNDRFFAVRPEGSVSTLKIQRTERGDSAVYLCASSLGGGGEAFFGQGTRLTVV.

This clone was recorded a few times. V and J are TRBV4-2 and TRBJ2-7; D perhaps matches TRBD1 (6 bases). The CDR3 is 16 amino acids. V dropped 3 bases and J dropped 2 bases, with 17 bases sitting between them. The germline gives CDR1 LGHNA, CDR2 YNFKEQ. CDR3 coding DNA: TGTGCCAGCAGCCATATACAGGGAGTAGAAGCCTACGAGCAGTACTTC. Translation gives CASSHIQGVEAYEQYF.

V is TRBV11-1 and J is TRBJ1-6; 8 nucleotides align to TRBD1. The germline V gene has CDR1 SGHAT and CDR2 FQDESV (reference sequence). This CDR3 is built from 15 residues. The V and J ends lost 5 bases and 5 bases, in that order; junction bases with no gene match: 5. The DNA of the CDR3 is TGTGCCAGCAGCCCCGGGACAGGCCATAATTCACCCCTCCACTTT. Amino acids: CASSPGTGHNSPLHF.

This clone counts as medium-sized. This sequence joins TRBV30 and TRBJ1-4; perhaps TRBD1 as D (5 bases). The CDR3 spans 13 residues. Trimming cost V 2 bases and J 5 bases, with 9 bases left between them. The germline gives CDR1 GTSNPN, CDR2 SVGIG (reference sequence). The CDR3 spells CAWSRGLNEKLFF. Here the CDR3 DNA reads TGTGCCTGGAGTAGGGGTTTGAATGAAAAACTGTTTTTT. The full variable domain, its missing parts supplied by reference TRBV30 and TRBJ1-4, is SQTIHQWPATLVQPVGSPLSLECTVEGTSNPNLYWYRQAAGRGLQLLFYSVGIGQISSEVPQNLSASRPQDRQFILSSKKLLLSDSGFYLCAWSRGLNEKLFFGSGTQLSVL.

The chain joins TRBV13 to TRBJ2-2; TRBD2 is a possible D gene (5 bases). Deletions cut 5 bases from V and 6 bases from J, with 19 bases between. This CDR3 spans 16 amino acids. Germline V gives CDR1 PRHDT, CDR2 FYEKMQ (reference sequence). CDR3 DNA sequence: TGTGCCAGCAGCCTCAACGGGGAAACCGCGGCCGGGGAGCTGTTTTTT. This codes for CASSLNGETAAGELFF.

CDR3 loop: CASRKGGDNQPQHF. CDR3 coding DNA: TGTGCCAGCAGAAAGGGTGGGGACAATCAGCCCCAGCATTTT. This chain connects TRBV6-1 to TRBJ1-5; D is ambiguous. Germline loops: CDR1 MNHNS, CDR2 SASEGT. The ends were cut back, 6 bases at V and 3 bases at J, with 12 bases in the middle. The CDR3 is 14 residues long.

The chain is built from TRBV19 and TRBJ2-1; the match to TRBD2 covers 7 bases. V trimming: 3 bases; J trimming: 10 bases; junction bases outside the gene matches: 15. The CDR3 spans 16 residues. The germline V gene encodes CDR1 LNHDA and CDR2 SQIVND (reference sequence). CDR3 in DNA: TGTGCCAGTAGTATGAGTCTGGCGGGGGAGGCAAGGGAGCAGTTCTTC. Amino acids: CASSMSLAGEAREQFF.

This clone is deemed medium-sized. The rearrangement joins TRBV13 to TRBJ1-1; a possible D gene is TRBD1 (5 bases). The CDR3 runs 15 residues. CDR1 and CDR2 (germline): PRHDT, FYEKMQ (reference sequence). Deletions cut 1 base from V and 4 bases from J, with 13 bases between. The CDR3 here is CASSLVPLGATEAFF. The CDR3 nucleotides read TGTGCCAGCAGCTTAGTCCCTCTAGGGGCCACTGAAGCTTTCTTT.

The CDR3 bases are TGTGCCAGCAGACAACAGGGTCTGAGGAACACTGAAGCTTTCTTT. This translates into CASRQQGLRNTEAFF. This chain uses TRBV7-9 with TRBJ1-1, with TRBD1 as a possible D gene (6 bases). This CDR3 contains 15 residues. CDR1 and CDR2 from the germline V gene are SEHNR and FQNEAQ (reference sequence). V was pared by 6 bases and J by 1 base, with 15 bases between.

This sequence joins TRBV6-1 and TRBJ2-7; D perhaps matches TRBD1 (6 bases). The CDR3 sequence is 12 residues long. Per germline, CDR1 MNHNS and CDR2 SASEGT. The germline V and J ends were trimmed by 5 bases and 3 bases, with 8 bases remaining between them. CDR3 in DNA: TGTGCCAGCAGTCCAGGGGACTACGAGCAGTACTTC. It yields the protein CASSPGDYEQYF.

The gene calls are TRBV28 and TRBJ2-1; TRBD1 might be the D (7 bases). The V end was cut by 3 bases, the J end by 5 bases, with 26 bases between. Germline CDR1 reads MDHEN; CDR2 reads SYDVKM. The CDR3 extends over 19 amino acids. CDR3 sequence (DNA): TGTGCCAGCAGTTTCTCGACTAGAACTCTGATTAGGGGGCACAATGAGCAGTTCTTC. Translation gives CASSFSTRTLIRGHNEQFF.

This chain joins TRBV14 and TRBJ1-6, with 7 bases lining up with TRBD1. The CDR3 is 14 amino acids. Germline V CDR1 and CDR2: SGHDN, FVKESK. Trimming took 4 bases from V and 7 from J; bases not matched to a gene: 4. In DNA form, the CDR3 reads TGTGCCAGCAGCCCTTGGGACAGCAATTCACCCCTCCACTTT. Encoded protein: CASSPWDSNSPLHF.

The chain has TRBV11-2 and TRBJ2-5; TRBD1 matches at 8 bases. Trimming removed 2 bases from V and 2 bases from J; junction bases left unmatched: 4. The CDR3 is made up of 15 amino acids. Germline assignment: CDR1 SGHAT and CDR2 FQNNGV. The CDR3 spells CASSLFQGAQETQYF. CDR3 in DNA: TGTGCCAGCAGCTTATTCCAGGGGGCACAAGAGACCCAGTACTTC.

This sequence joins TRBV7-6 and TRBJ2-2, with unresolved D. The CDR3 spans 12 residues. The V and J ends lost 3 bases and 7 bases respectively, with 6 bases between them. Germline V CDR1 and CDR2: SGHVS, FNYEAQ. The CDR3, as DNA: TGTGCCAGCAGCTTCGGCGACGGGGAGCTGTTTTTT. Its protein product is CASSFGDGELFF.

This clone is deemed medium-sized. The chain uses TRBV11-2 and TRBJ1-1; a weak D match, TRBD1 (6 bases). Germline lookup yields CDR1 SGHAT and CDR2 FQNNGV. V lost 2 bases to trimming and J lost 4 bases, with 8 bases between them. This CDR3 comprises 13 residues. Written as DNA, the CDR3 is TGTGCCAGCAGCTTAAGGGGGGGCACTGAAGCTTTCTTT. As protein: CASSLRGGTEAFF.

This clone has a single count. The chain couples TRBV7-9 to TRBJ2-5; D call uncertain. The V end lost 4 bases, the J end lost 5 bases, and 14 bases lay between the germline ends. CDR3 length equals 14 residues. The germline V gene encodes CDR1 SEHNR and CDR2 FQNEAQ (reference sequence). CDR3 protein: CASSSPVLWETQYF. The CDR3 DNA reads TGTGCCAGCAGCTCCCCCGTGCTATGGGAGACCCAGTACTTC.

The V call is TRBV5-1, the J call TRBJ1-1; 7 positions match TRBD1. Per the germline V gene, CDR1 is SGHRS and CDR2 is YFSETQ. V lost 2 bases and J lost 4; bases outside the gene matches: 8. The CDR3 extends over 15 amino acids. CDR3 DNA sequence: TGCGCCAGCAGCTTCTCGGACAGGAAGTTCACTGAAGCTTTCTTT. It specifies CASSFSDRKFTEAFF. Full variable domain (rest looked up from reference TRBV5-1 and TRBJ1-1): KAGVTQTPRYLIKTRGQQVTLSCSPISGHRSVSWYQQTPGQGLQFLFEYFSETQRNKGNFPGRFSGRQFSNSRSEMNVSTLELGDSALYLCASSFSDRKFTEAFFGQGTRLTVV.